The clone carrying this T cell receptor beta chain was picked up one time. CDR3 length equals 14 residues. In germline, CDR1 is MNHEY, CDR2 SMNVEV (reference sequence). V lost 4 bases and J lost 7; bases outside the gene matches: 7. The sample comes from a study of control samples from healthy donors and cancer patients. Data came from immunoSEQ multiplex PCR; TCRdb stores just in-frame clones and leaves some out. The data show 170,000 or so clones, about 91% seen once. The chain uses TRBV27 and TRBJ2-3; 8 nucleotides match TRBD1. The sample comprised blood. This TCR was sampled from a woman aged 40 to 49 in good health. CDR3 DNA: TGTGCCAGCAGTTCGGGACAGGTCTCCCATACGCAGTATTTT. Protein sequence: CASSSGQVSHTQYF.